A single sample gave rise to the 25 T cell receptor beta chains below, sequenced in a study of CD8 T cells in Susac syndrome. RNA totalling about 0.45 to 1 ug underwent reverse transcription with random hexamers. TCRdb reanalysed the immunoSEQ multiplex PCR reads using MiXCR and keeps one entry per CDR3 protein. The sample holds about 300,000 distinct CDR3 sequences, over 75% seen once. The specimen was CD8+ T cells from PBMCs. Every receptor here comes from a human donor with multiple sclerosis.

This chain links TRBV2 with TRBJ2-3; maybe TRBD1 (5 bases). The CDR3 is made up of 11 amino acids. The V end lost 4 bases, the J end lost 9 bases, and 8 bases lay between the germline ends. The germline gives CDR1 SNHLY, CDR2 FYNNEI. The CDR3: CASSGRGTQYF. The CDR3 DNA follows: TGTGCCAGCAGTGGTAGGGGCACGCAGTATTTT.

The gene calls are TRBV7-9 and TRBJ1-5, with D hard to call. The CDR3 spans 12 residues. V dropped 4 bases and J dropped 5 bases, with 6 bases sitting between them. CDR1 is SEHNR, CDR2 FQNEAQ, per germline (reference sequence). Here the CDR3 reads CASSSHYQPQHF. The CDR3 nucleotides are TGTGCCAGCAGCTCCCATTATCAGCCCCAGCATTTT.

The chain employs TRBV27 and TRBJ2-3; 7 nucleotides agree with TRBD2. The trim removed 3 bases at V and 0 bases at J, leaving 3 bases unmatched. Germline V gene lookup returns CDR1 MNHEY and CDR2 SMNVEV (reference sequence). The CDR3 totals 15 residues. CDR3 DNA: TGTGCCAGCAGTTTCGTACTAGCGAGCACAGATACGCAGTATTTT. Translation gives CASSFVLASTDTQYF.

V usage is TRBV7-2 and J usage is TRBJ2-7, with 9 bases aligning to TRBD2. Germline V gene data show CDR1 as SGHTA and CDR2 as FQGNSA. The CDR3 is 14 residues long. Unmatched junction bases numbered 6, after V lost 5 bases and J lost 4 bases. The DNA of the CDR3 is TGTGCCAGCAGCCCAGGACTAGCGCGATACGAGCAGTACTTC. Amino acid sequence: CASSPGLARYEQYF. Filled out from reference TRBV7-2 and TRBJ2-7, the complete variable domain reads GAGVSQSPSNKVTEKGKDVELRCDPISGHTALYWYRQSLGQGLEFLIYFQGNSAPDKSGLPSDRFSAERTGGSVSTLTIQRTQQEDSAVYLCASSPGLARYEQYFGPGTRLTVT.

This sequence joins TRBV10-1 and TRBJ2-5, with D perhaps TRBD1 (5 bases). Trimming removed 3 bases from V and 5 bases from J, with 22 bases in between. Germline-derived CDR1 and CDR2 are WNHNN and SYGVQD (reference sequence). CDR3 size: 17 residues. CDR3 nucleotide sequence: TGCGCCAGCAGTGACAGGGCTCCCGGACCCTCAAGGGAGACCCAGTACTTC. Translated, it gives CASSDRAPGPSRETQYF.

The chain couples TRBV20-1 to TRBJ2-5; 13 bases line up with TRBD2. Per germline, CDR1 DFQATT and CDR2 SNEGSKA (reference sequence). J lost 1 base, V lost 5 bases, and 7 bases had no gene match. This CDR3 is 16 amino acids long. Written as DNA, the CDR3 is TGCAGTGCTCCCAAATGGACTAGCGGGGGCCAAGAGACCCAGTACTTC. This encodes CSAPKWTSGGQETQYF.

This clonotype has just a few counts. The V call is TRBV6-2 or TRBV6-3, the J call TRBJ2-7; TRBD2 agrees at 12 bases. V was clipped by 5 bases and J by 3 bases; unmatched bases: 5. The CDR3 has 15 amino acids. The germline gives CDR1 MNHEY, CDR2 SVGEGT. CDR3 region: CASSPLAGGVYEQYF. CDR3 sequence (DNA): TGTGCCAGCAGTCCGCTAGCGGGAGGGGTCTACGAGCAGTACTTC.

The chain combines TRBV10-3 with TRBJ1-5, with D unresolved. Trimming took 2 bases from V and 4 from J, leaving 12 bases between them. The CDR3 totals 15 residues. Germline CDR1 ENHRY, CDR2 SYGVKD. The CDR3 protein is CAISEQVGGNQPQHF. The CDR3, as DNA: TGTGCCATCAGTGAGCAAGTGGGAGGAAATCAGCCCCAGCATTTT.

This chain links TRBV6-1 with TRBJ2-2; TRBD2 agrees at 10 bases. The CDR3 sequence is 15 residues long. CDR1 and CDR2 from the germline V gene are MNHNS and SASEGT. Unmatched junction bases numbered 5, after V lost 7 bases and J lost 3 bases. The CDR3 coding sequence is TGTGCCAGCACCCCTAGCGGGAGACACACCGGGGAGCTGTTTTTT. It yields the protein CASTPSGRHTGELFF.

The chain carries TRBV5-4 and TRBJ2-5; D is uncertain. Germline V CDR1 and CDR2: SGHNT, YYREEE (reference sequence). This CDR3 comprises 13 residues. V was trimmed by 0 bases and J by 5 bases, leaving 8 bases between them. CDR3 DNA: TGTGCCAGCAGCTTGGAATCCACGGAGACCCAGTACTTC. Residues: CASSLESTETQYF.

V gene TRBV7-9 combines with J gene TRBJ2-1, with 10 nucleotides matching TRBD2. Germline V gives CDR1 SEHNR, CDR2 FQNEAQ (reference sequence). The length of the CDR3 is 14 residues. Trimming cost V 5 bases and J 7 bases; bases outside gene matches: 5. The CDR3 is CASSLSGRPNEQFF. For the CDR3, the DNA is TGTGCCAGCAGCCTTAGCGGGAGGCCTAATGAGCAGTTCTTC.

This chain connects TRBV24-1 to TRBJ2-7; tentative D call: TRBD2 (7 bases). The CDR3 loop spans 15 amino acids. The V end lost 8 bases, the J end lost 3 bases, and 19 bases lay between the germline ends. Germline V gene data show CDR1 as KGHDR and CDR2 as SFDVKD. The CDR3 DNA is TGTGCCACCACCAAAACCCTGCGGGGGCTCTACGAGCAGTACTTC. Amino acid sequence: CATTKTLRGLYEQYF.

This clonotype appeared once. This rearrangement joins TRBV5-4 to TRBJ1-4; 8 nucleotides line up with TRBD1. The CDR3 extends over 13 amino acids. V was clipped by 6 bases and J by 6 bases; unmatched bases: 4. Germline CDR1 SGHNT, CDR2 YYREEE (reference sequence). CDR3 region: CASNAGGDEKLFF. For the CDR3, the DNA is TGTGCCAGCAATGCAGGGGGCGATGAAAAACTGTTTTTT.

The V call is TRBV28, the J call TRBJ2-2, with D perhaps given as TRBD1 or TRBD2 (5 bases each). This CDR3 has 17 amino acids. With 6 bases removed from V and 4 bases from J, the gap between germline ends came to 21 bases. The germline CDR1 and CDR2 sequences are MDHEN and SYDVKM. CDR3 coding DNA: TGTGCCAGCAGGACGCTGATTTGGGGGATGGGCACCGGGGAGCTGTTTTTT. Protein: CASRTLIWGMGTGELFF.

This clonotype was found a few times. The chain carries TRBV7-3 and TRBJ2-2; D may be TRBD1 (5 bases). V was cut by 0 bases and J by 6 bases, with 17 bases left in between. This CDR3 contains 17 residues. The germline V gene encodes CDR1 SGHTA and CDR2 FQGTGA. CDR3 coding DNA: TGTGCCAGCAGCTTAACGCAGGGTTTAAGGTCGGCCGGGGAGCTGTTTTTT. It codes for CASSLTQGLRSAGELFF. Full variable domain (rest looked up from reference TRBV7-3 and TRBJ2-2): GAGVSQTPSNKVTEKGKYVELRCDPISGHTALYWYRQSLGQGPEFLIYFQGTGAADDSGLPNDRFFAVRPEGSVSTLKIQRTERGDSAVYLCASSLTQGLRSAGELFFGEGSRLTVL.

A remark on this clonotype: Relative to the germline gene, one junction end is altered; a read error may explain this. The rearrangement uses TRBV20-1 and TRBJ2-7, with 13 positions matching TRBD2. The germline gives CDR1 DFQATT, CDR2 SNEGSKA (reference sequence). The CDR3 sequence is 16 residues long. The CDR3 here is CSANGLAGVKLYEQYF. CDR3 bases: TGTAGTGCTAACGGACTAGCGGGAGTGAAGCTCTACGAGCAGTACTTC.

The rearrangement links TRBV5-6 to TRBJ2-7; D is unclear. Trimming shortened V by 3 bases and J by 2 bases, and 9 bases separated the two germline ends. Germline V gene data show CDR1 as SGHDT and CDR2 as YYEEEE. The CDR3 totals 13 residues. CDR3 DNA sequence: TGTGCCAGCAGCTCCTGGGGAACCTACGAGCAGTACTTC. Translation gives CASSSWGTYEQYF. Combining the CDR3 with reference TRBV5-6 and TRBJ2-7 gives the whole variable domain DAGVTQSPTHLIKTRGQQVTLRCSPKSGHDTVSWYQQALGQGPQFIFQYYEEEERQRGNFPDRFSGHQFPNYSSELNVNALLLGDSALYLCASSSWGTYEQYFGPGTRLTVT.

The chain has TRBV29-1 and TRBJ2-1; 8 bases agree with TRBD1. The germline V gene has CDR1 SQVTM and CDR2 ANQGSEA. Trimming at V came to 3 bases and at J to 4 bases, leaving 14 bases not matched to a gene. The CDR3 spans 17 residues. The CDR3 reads CSVEGEIRTGSYNEQFF. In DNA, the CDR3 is TGCAGCGTTGAGGGGGAGATACGGACAGGGAGTTACAATGAGCAGTTCTTC.

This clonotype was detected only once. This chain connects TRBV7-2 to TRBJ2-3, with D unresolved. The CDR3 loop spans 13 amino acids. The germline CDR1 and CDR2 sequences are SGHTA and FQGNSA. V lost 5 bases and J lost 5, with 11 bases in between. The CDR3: CASSPQNRDTQYF. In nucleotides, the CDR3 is TGTGCCAGCAGCCCCCAAAATCGAGATACGCAGTATTTT.

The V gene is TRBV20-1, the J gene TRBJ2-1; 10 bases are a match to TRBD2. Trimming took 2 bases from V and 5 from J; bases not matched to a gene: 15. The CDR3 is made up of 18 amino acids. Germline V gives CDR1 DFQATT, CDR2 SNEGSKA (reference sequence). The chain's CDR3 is CSARWLAGAPMRNNEQFF. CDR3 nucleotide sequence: TGCAGTGCTAGATGGCTAGCGGGGGCCCCGATGCGGAACAATGAGCAGTTCTTC.

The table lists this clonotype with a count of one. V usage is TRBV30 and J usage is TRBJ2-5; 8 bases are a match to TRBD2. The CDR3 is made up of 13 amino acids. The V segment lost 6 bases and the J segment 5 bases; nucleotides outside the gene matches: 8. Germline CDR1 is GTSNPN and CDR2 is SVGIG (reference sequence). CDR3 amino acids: CACLGGAGETQYF. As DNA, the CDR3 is TGTGCCTGCCTCGGGGGGGCCGGGGAGACCCAGTACTTC.

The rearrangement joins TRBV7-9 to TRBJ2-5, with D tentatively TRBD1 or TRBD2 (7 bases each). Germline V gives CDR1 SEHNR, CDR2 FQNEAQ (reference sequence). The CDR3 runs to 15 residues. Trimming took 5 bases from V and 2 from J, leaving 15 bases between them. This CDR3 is CASSRGDRFQETQYF. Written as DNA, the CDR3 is TGTGCCAGCAGCCGGGGGGACAGATTTCAAGAGACCCAGTACTTC.

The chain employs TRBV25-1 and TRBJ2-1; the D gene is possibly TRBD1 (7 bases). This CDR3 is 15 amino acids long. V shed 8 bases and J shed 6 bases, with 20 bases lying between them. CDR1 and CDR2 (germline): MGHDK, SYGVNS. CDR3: CASVLGTALANEQFF. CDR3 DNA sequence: TGTGCCAGCGTCCTGGGGACAGCACTAGCCAATGAGCAGTTCTTC.

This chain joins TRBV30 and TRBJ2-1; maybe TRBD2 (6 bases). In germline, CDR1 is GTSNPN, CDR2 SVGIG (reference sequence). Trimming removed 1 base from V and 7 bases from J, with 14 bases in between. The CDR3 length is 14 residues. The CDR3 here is CAWSGGREWNEQFF. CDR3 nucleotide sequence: TGTGCCTGGAGTGGGGGACGGGAGTGGAATGAGCAGTTCTTC.

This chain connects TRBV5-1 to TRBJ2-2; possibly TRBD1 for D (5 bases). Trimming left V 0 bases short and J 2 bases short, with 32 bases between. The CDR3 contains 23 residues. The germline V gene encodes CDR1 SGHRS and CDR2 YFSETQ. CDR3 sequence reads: CASSLGILDMESVRRKNTGELFF. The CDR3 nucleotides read TGCGCCAGCAGCTTGGGCATCCTGGACATGGAGTCAGTGCGGAGAAAAAACACCGGGGAGCTGTTTTTT.